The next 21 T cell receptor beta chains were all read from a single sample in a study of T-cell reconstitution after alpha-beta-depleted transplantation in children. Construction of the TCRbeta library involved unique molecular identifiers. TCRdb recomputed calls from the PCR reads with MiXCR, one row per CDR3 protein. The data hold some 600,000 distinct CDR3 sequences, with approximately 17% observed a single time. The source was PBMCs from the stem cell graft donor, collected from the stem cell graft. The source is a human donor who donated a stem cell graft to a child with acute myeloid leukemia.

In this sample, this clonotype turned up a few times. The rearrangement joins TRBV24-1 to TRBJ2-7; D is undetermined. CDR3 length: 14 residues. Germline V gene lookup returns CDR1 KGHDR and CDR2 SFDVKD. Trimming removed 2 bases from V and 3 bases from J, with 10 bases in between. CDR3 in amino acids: CATSDSEWRYEQYF. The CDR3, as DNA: TGTGCCACCAGTGATTCGGAGTGGCGCTACGAGCAGTACTTC.

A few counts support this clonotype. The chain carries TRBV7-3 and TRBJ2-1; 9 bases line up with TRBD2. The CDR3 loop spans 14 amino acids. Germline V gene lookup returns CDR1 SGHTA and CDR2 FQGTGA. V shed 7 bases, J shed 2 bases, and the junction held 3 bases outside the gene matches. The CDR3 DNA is TGTGCCAGCACTATAGCGGGGGCCTACAATGAGCAGTTCTTC. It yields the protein CASTIAGAYNEQFF.

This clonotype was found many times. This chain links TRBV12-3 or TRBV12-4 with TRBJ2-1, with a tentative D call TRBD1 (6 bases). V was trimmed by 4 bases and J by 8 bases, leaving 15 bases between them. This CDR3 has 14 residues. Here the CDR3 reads CASSSQGKRDEQFF. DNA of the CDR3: TGTGCCAGCAGTTCACAGGGAAAGCGCGATGAGCAGTTCTTC.

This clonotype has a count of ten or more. This CDR3 reads CASSRDTSTDTQYF. The CDR3 nucleotides are TGTGCCAGCAGTCGGGACACTAGCACAGATACGCAGTATTTT. The chain carries TRBV6-2 or TRBV6-3 and TRBJ2-3, with D possibly TRBD1 on 6 matching bases. Germline V gene sequence: CDR1 MNHEY, CDR2 SVGEGT. This CDR3 has 14 residues. Trimming stripped 5 bases from V and 0 bases from J, with 9 bases between.

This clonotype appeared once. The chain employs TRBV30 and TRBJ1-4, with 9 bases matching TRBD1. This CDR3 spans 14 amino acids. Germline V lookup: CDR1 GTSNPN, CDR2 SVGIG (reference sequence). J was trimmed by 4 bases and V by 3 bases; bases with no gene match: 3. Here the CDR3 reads CAWRGTGFNEKLFF. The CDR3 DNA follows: TGTGCCTGGAGGGGGACAGGGTTTAATGAAAAACTGTTTTTT.

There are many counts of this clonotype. The CDR3 DNA reads TGCAGTGCTAGACGCTCAGGGGAGTCAGCTTTCTTT. Protein: CSARRSGESAFF. The rearrangement uses TRBV20-1 and TRBJ1-1, with a possible D match to TRBD1 (6 bases). CDR1 is DFQATT and CDR2 is SNEGSKA in the germline V gene (reference sequence). V lost 2 bases to trimming and J lost 10 bases, with 14 bases between them. There are 12 residues in the CDR3.

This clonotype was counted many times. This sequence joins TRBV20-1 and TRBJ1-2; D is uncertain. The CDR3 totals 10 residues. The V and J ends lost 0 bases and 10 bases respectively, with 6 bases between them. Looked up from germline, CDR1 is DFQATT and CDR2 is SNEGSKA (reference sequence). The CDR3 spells CSARDTAYTF. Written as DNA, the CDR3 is TGCAGTGCTAGAGATACGGCCTACACCTTC.

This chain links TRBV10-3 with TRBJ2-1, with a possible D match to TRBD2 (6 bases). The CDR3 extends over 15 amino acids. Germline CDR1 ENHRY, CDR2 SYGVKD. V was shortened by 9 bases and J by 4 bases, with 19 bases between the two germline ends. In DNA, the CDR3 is TGTGCCATTTCGGGGCGGAGGGCAGGGTACAATGAGCAGTTCTTC. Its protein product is CAISGRRAGYNEQFF.

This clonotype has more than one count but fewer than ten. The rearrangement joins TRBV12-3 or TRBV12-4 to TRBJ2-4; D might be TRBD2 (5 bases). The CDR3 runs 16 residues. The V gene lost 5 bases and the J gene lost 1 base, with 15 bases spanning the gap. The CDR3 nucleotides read TGTGCCAGCAGTCCGCCCAGCACTAGGGCCAAAAACATTCAGTACTTC. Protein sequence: CASSPPSTRAKNIQYF.

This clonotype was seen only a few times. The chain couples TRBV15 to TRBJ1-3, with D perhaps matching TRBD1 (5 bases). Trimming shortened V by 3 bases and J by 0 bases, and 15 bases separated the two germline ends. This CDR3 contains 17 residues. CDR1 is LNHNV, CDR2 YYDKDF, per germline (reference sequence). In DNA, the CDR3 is TGTGCCACCAGCAGCGAACGGGACCACATCTCTGGAAACACCATATATTTT. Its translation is CATSSERDHISGNTIYF.

The CDR3 region has the DNA TGTGCCAGCAGCCCTACTGGGGGGGTTGACTCCTACAATGAGCAGTTCTTC. It is translated as CASSPTGGVDSYNEQFF. The chain uses TRBV7-2 and TRBJ2-1; 7 positions agree with TRBD2. CDR1 is SGHTA, CDR2 FQGNSA, per germline. The CDR3 length is 17 residues. Unmatched junction bases numbered 10, after V lost 5 bases and J lost 0 bases. Drawing the rest from reference TRBV7-2 and TRBJ2-1, the complete variable domain is GAGVSQSPSNKVTEKGKDVELRCDPISGHTALYWYRQSLGQGLEFLIYFQGNSAPDKSGLPSDRFSAERTGGSVSTLTIQRTQQEDSAVYLCASSPTGGVDSYNEQFFGPGTRLTVL.

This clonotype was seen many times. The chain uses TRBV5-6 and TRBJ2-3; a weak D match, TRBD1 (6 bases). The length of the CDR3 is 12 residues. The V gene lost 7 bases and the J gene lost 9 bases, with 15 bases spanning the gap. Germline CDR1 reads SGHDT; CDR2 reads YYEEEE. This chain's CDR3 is CASVQAQGTQYF. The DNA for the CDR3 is TGTGCCAGCGTGCAGGCCCAGGGGACGCAGTATTTT.

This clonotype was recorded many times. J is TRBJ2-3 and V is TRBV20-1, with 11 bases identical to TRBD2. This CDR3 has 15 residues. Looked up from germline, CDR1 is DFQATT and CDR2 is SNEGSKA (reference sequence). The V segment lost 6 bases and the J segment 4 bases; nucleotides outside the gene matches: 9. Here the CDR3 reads CSASLTSGGPDTQYF. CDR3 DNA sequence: TGCAGTGCGTCACTCACTAGCGGGGGCCCAGATACGCAGTATTTT.

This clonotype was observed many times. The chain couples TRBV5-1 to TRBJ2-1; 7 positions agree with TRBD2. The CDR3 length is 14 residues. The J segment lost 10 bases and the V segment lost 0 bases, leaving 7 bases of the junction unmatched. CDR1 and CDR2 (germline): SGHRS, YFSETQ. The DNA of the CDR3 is TGCGCCAGCAGCTTGGTGTCTAGCGGTGGGGAGCAGTTCTTC. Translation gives CASSLVSSGGEQFF.

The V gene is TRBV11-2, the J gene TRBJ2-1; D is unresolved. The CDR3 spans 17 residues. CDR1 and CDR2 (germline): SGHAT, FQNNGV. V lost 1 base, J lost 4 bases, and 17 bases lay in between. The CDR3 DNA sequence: TGTGCCAGCAGCTTAGCTACCCGGCAGTGGGGTTACAATGAGCAGTTCTTC. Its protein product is CASSLATRQWGYNEQFF.

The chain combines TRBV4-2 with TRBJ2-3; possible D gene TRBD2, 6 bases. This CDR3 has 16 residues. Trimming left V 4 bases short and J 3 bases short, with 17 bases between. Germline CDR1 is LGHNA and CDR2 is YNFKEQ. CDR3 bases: TGTGCCAGCAGCCTTCATCCAGCGGGTGTGACAGATACGCAGTATTTT. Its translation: CASSLHPAGVTDTQYF.

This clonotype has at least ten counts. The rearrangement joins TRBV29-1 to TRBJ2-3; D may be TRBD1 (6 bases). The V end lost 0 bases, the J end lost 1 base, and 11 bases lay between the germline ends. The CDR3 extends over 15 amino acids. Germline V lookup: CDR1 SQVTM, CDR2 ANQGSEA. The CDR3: CSVEEGQHRTDTQYF. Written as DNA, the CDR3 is TGCAGCGTTGAAGAAGGACAGCACCGCACAGATACGCAGTATTTT.

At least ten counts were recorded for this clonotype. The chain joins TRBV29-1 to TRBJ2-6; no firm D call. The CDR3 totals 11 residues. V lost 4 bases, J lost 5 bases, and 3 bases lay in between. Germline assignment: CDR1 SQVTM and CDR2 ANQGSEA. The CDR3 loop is CSVARANVLTF. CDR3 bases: TGCAGCGTTGCGCGGGCCAACGTCCTGACTTTC.

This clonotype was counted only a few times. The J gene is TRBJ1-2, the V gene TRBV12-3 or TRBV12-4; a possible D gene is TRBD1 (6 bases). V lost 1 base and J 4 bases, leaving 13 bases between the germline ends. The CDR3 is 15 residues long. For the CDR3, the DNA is TGTGCCAGCAGTTTAGATTCGGACAGCCTCTATGGCTACACCTTC. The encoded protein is CASSLDSDSLYGYTF.

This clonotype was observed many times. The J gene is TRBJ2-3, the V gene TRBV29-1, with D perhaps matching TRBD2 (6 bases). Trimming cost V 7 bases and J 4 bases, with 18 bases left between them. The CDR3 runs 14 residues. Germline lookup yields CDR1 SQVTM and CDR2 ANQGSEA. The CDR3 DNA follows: TGCAGCGCCGCAAGAGGAGGGAACGCAGATACGCAGTATTTT. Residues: CSAARGGNADTQYF.

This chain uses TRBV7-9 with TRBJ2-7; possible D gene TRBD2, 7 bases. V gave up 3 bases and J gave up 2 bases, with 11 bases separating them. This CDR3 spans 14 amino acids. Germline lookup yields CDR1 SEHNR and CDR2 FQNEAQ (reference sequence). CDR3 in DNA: TGTGCCAGCAGCTTCGCGGGGGCTACCTACGAGCAGTACTTC. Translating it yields CASSFAGATYEQYF.